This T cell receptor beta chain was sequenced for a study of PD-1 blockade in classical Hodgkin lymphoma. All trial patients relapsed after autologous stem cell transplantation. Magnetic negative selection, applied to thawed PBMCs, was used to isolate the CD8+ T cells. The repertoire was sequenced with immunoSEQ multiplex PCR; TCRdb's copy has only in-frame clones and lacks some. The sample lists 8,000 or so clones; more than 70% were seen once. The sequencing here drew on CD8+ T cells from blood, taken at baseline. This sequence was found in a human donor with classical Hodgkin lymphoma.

CDR3 DNA: TGCGCCAGCAGCCAATTTCCCCCTGGGTCTAGCGGAAACACCGGGGAGCTGTTTTTT. It is translated as CASSQFPPGSSGNTGELFF. The chain joins TRBV4-1 to TRBJ2-2; 7 positions match TRBD2. Trimming cost V 2 bases and J 2 bases; bases outside gene matches: 14. Looked up from germline, CDR1 is MGHRA and CDR2 is YSYEKL. The CDR3 covers 19 residues.